The TCR beta chain under discussion was sequenced for a study of blood T cell repertoires in COVID-19. About the research overall: Sites across the United States, Italy and Spain contributed samples from acute and convalescent COVID-19.

The CDR3 spans 11 residues. The germline CDR1 and CDR2 sequences are MDHEN and SYDVKM. V dropped 6 bases and J dropped 8 bases, with 10 bases sitting between them. Measured with immunoSEQ multiplex PCR; TCRdb has only the in-frame clones, and not every one. The profile shows 150,000 to 200,000 clones, approximately 80% of them singletons. Before being deemed recovered, Cohort 3 donors had two negative PCRs, clearance, or symptom resolution. V is TRBV28 and J is TRBJ1-1, with a possible D match to TRBD1 (5 bases). The sequencing sample was made of PBMCs or T cells enriched from blood (not recorded which). The clonotype comes from a woman aged 60 to 75 who had recovered from COVID-19. This chain's CDR3 is CASRLGQEAFF. The CDR3 region has the DNA TGTGCCAGCAGATTGGGGCAGGAAGCTTTCTTT.